These 4 T cell receptor beta chains share one sample of origin, sequenced in a study of blood T cells in healthy people across ages. Together with a sample-barcoded 5' primer, a J-beta primer mix was included in a second PCR lasting about 7 to 11 cycles. Using its own MiXCR run on the 5' RACE reads, TCRdb lists one record per CDR3 protein. Of hundreds of thousands of distinct CDR3 sequences detected, 35% to 45% appear once; the ten largest clones hold roughly 19%. Sequenced sample: blood. The receptors come from an older woman in good health.

The rearrangement joins TRBV2 to TRBJ2-3; TRBD2 matches at 8 bases. The CDR3 covers 13 residues. The V segment lost 8 bases and the J segment 2 bases; nucleotides outside the gene matches: 3. Germline V CDR1 and CDR2: SNHLY, FYNNEI. The CDR3 sequence: CASYGGVTDTQYF. CDR3 sequence (DNA): TGTGCCAGCTACGGGGGGGTCACAGATACGCAGTATTTT.

There are a few counts of this clonotype. The V gene is TRBV6-5, the J gene TRBJ1-4; TRBD1 agrees at 8 bases. V lost 6 bases, J lost 3 bases, and 0 bases stayed unmatched. The CDR3 is made up of 13 amino acids. The germline gives CDR1 MNHEY, CDR2 SVGAGI. The CDR3 coding sequence is TGTGCCAGCAGGACAGGGGCTAATGAAAAACTGTTTTTT. This translates into CASRTGANEKLFF.

Ten or more counts support this clonotype. The chain links TRBV6-5 to TRBJ2-7; D possibly matches TRBD1 or TRBD2 (6 bases each). This CDR3 comprises 14 residues. Looked up from germline, CDR1 is MNHEY and CDR2 is SVGAGI. Trimming removed 2 bases at V and 4 bases at J, with 12 bases between. CDR3 loop: CASSYRRGGYEQYF. The CDR3 DNA reads as TGTGCCAGCAGTTACCGCAGGGGAGGATACGAGCAGTACTTC.

The chain has TRBV15 and TRBJ2-7; 13 bases align to TRBD2. This CDR3 region has 19 residues. The junction had 9 bases not matched to a gene; V was cut back by 0 bases and J by 1 base. Per the germline V gene, CDR1 is LNHNV and CDR2 is YYDKDF (reference sequence). CDR3 loop: CATSREGGRLAGGSYEQYF. CDR3 bases: TGTGCCACCAGCAGAGAAGGGGGGAGACTAGCGGGGGGTTCCTACGAGCAGTACTTC.